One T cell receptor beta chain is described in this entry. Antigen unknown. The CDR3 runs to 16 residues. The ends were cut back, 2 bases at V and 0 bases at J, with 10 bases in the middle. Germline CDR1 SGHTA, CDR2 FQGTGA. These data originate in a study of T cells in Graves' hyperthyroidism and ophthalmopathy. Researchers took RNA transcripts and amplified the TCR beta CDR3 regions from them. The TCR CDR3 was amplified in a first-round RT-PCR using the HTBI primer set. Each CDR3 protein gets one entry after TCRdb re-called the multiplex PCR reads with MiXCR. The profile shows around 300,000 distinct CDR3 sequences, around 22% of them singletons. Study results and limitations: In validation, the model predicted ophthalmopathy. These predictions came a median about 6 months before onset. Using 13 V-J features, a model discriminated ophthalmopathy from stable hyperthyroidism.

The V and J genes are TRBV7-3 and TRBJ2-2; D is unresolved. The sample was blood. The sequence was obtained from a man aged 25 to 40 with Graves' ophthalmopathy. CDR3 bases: TGTGCCAGCAGCTTATATGGGCAGACGAACACCGGGGAGCTGTTTTTT. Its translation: CASSLYGQTNTGELFF.